This TCR beta chain was retrieved from a study of blood T cell repertoires in COVID-19. Regarding this clone: Additional DNA sequences in this sample encode the identical CDR3.

Here immunoSEQ multiplex PCR was the method, and the copy in TCRdb shows in-frame clones only, minus some. Among hundreds of thousands of clones listed, around 84% were seen once. Trimming stripped 0 bases from V and 8 bases from J, with 4 bases between. Germline V lookup: CDR1 DFQATT, CDR2 SNEGSKA (reference sequence). This CDR3 is 10 amino acids long. Cohort 3 donors were reported recovered after two negative PCRs, clearance, or symptom resolution. The chain combines TRBV20-1 with TRBJ1-1; D is unclear. Material for sequencing was PBMCs or T cells enriched from blood (not recorded which). The sequence was obtained from a man aged 25 to 40 who had recovered from COVID-19. CDR3 coding DNA: TGCAGTGCTAGAGACTTAGAAGCTTTCTTT. It codes for CSARDLEAFF.